This T cell receptor beta chain came from a study of metastatic and nonmetastatic thyroid tumors. With MiXCR, TCRdb called clones anew from the PCR reads. This table holds approximately 38,000 clones, roughly 28% found once. CDR3 length equals 16 residues. J lost 2 bases, V lost 3 bases, and 4 bases had no gene match. CDR1 SGHAT and CDR2 FQNNGV come from the germline V gene. A single count supports this clone. No patient had received any treatment before thyroid surgery. The sample comprised blood. The V and J genes are TRBV11-2 and TRBJ2-3; 11 nucleotides align to TRBD2. The sequence was obtained from a male donor with papillary thyroid cancer or a benign thyroid nodule (not recorded which). Some clones in this sample may be carry-over from other donors' samples. CDR3 sequence (DNA): TGTGCCAGCAGCTTGGGACTAGCGGCCACCACAGATACGCAGTATTTT. This sequence encodes CASSLGLAATTDTQYF.